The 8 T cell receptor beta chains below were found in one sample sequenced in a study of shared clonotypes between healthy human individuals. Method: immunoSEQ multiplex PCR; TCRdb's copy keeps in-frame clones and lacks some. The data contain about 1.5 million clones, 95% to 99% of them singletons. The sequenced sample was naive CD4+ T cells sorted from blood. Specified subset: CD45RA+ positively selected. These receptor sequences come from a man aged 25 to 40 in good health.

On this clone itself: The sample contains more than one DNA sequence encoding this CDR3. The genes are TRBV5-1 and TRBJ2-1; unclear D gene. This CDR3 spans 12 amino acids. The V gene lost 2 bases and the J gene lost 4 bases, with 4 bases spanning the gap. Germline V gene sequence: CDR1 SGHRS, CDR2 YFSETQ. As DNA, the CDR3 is TGCGCCAGCAGCTTTCAGTACAATGAGCAGTTCTTC. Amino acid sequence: CASSFQYNEQFF.

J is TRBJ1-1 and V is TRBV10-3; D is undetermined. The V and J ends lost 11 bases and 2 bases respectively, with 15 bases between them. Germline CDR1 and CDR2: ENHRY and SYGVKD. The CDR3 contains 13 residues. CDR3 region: CASQANPNTEAFF. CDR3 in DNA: TGTGCCTCTCAAGCTAACCCAAACACTGAAGCTTTCTTT.

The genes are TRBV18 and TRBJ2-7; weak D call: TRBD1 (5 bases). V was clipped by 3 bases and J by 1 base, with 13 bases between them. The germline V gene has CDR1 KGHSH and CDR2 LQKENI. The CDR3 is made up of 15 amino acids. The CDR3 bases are TGTGCCAGCTCACCCCTTGGGGCGCAATCCTACGAGCAGTACTTC. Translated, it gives CASSPLGAQSYEQYF.

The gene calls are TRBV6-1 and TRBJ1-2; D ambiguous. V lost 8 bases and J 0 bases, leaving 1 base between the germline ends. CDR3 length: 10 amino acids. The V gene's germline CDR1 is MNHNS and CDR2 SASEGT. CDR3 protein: CASSNYGYTF. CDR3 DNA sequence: TGTGCCAGCTCTAACTATGGCTACACCTTC.

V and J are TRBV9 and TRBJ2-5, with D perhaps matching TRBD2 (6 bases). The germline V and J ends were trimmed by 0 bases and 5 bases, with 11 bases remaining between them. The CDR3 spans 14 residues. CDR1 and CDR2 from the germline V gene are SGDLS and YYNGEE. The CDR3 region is CASSVVAGSETQYF. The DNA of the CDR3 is TGTGCCAGCAGCGTAGTGGCCGGGAGCGAGACCCAGTACTTC.

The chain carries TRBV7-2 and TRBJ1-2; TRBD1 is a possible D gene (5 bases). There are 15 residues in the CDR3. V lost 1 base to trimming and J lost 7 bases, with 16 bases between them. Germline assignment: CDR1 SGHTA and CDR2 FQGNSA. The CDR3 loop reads CASSLEGLWSSGYTF. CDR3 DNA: TGTGCCAGCAGCTTAGAGGGGCTTTGGTCTAGTGGCTACACCTTC.

The CDR3: CAWTLPGGYEQYF. The CDR3 region has the DNA TGTGCCTGGACCCTCCCGGGGGGCTACGAGCAGTACTTC. The chain carries TRBV30 and TRBJ2-7; 7 positions match TRBD2. V gave up 4 bases and J gave up 3 bases; unmatched junction bases: 6. CDR3 length: 13 amino acids. Germline-derived CDR1 and CDR2 are GTSNPN and SVGIG (reference sequence). The whole variable domain, filled in from reference TRBV30 and TRBJ2-7, reads SQTIHQWPATLVQPVGSPLSLECTVEGTSNPNLYWYRQAAGRGLQLLFYSVGIGQISSEVPQNLSASRPQDRQFILSSKKLLLSDSGFYLCAWTLPGGYEQYFGPGTRLTVT.

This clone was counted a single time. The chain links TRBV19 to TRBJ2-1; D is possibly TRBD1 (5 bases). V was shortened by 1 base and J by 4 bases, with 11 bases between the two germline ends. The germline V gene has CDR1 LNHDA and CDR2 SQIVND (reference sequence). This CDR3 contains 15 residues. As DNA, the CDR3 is TGTGCCAGTAGTATAGGGACAATGAGGTACAATGAGCAGTTCTTC. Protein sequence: CASSIGTMRYNEQFF.